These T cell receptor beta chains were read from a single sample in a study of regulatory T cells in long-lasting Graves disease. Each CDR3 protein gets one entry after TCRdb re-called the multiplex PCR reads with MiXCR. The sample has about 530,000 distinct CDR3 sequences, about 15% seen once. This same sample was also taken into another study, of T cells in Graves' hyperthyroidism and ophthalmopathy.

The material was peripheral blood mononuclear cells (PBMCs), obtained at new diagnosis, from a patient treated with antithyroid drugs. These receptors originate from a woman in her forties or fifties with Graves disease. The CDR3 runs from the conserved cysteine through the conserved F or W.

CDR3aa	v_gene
CASSFRLAGGRNEQFF	TRBV12-3/TRBV12-4
CASSYSDRGPETQYF	TRBV6-5
CSFLLRDQPQHF	TRBV20-1
CASSLLGGFGNTIYF	TRBV5-5
CASRLRDRGSYEQYF	TRBV6-1
CASSIDTGSYEQYF	TRBV2
CATSRDRGTDTQYF	TRBV15
CASSQEVGAGLFNEQFF	TRBV27
CATSDAEGQLDNEQFF	TRBV24-1
CASSHNFRVTYNSPLHF	TRBV3-1
CASTLLSSGNTIYF	TRBV6-1
CASSLLGGAVGEQFF	TRBV7-8
CASSYSISTDTQYF	TRBV6-2/TRBV6-3
CASSQEVAGLTDTQYF	TRBV4-1
CASSQDLVELFF	TRBV3-1
CASRAGLAGLANTGELFF	TRBV12-3/TRBV12-4
CASSLEGLAGQETQYF	TRBV5-1
CASSGGRQETQYF	TRBV2
CSARDPQARSTDTQYF	TRBV20-1
CSAREYGQLASPLHF	TRBV20-1
CASSWGQGGSQPQHF	TRBV6-9
CASSRRQADYGYTF	TRBV2
CASSGTRYNEQFF	TRBV2
CASSLGAGVTQYF	TRBV28
CASSLGQVTDTQYF	TRBV11-2
CASRHSGMLAKNIQYF	TRBV6-2/TRBV6-3
CASSLSTDYNEQFF	TRBV5-5
CSARDSRLAGNTGELFF	TRBV20-1
CASSYSQGTKWQFF	TRBV6-5
CASSLGAGVETQYF	TRBV7-9
CSARDPVRYEQYF	TRBV20-1
CASSYSGPEYGYTF	TRBV6-5
CASSLATGTFSYNEQFF	TRBV11-2
CASSEGGTGANYGYTF	TRBV2
CASTPRDGGLDEQFF	TRBV7-9
CASSLRQGENEKLFF	TRBV12-3/TRBV12-4
CASSTREGLYGYTF	TRBV19
CASSLRQIVADQPQHF	TRBV12-3/TRBV12-4
CAWSAGTGGNTEAFF	TRBV30